This T cell receptor beta chain was captured by sequencing in a study of cytomegalovirus exposure and HLA in healthy donors. The wider study: Caucasian-associated ancestry cluster membership applied to less than 85% of around 400 genotyped donors.

PCR primers comprised 60 Vbeta and 13 Jbeta primers. The repertoire was sequenced with immunoSEQ multiplex PCR; TCRdb's copy has only in-frame clones and lacks some. The table has some 190,000 clones, around 79% seen once. This clone has a handful of counts. The origin of this receptor is a woman aged 50 to 65 in good health and CMV-seronegative. The sample taken for sequencing was PBMCs.

As DNA, the CDR3 is TGTGCCAGCAGCCACAGGGGCCGGAACACCGGGGAGCTGTTTTTT. Protein sequence: CASSHRGRNTGELFF. This chain connects TRBV9 to TRBJ2-2, with 7 bases lining up with TRBD1. Germline V CDR1 and CDR2: SGDLS, YYNGEE. V shed 4 bases, J shed 1 base, and the junction held 4 bases outside the gene matches. This CDR3 spans 15 amino acids.